The 15 T cell receptor beta chains in this list originate from one sample, sequenced in a study of blood T cells in healthy people across ages. A J-beta primer mix and a sample-barcoded 5' primer were used in a second PCR of roughly 7 to 12 cycles. TCRdb itself ran the 5' RACE reads through MiXCR, one entry per CDR3 protein. The sample carries about 680,000 distinct CDR3 sequences, approximately 50% recorded once. The sample comprised blood. The receptors come from a woman aged 55-75 years in good health.

This clonotype has only a few counts. The V call is TRBV2, the J call TRBJ2-7; possibly TRBD1 for D (6 bases). Germline V lookup: CDR1 SNHLY, CDR2 FYNNEI. The CDR3 contains 12 residues. V was pared by 8 bases and J by 0 bases, with 8 bases between. The DNA for the CDR3 is TGTGCCAGCCGGGACAACTCCTACGAGCAGTACTTC. Amino acids: CASRDNSYEQYF.

The CDR3 coding sequence is TGCAGTGCTAGTCTAGCGGGAGTCAATGAGCAGTTCTTC. Its protein product is CSASLAGVNEQFF. The V call is TRBV20-1, the J call TRBJ2-1; 10 bases fit TRBD2. CDR3 length equals 13 residues. V lost 3 bases and J lost 6; bases outside the gene matches: 2. The germline V gene encodes CDR1 DFQATT and CDR2 SNEGSKA (reference sequence).

This clonotype occurred a few times. V gene TRBV3-1 combines with J gene TRBJ2-5, with D perhaps given as TRBD1 or TRBD2 (5 bases each). Per germline, CDR1 LGHDT and CDR2 YNNKEL (reference sequence). V shed 4 bases and J shed 11 bases, with 17 bases lying between them. This CDR3 has 13 residues. The CDR3 sequence is CASSLAGRDGQYF. CDR3 nucleotides: TGTGCCAGCAGCCTCGCAGGCCGGGACGGGCAGTACTTC.

The J gene is TRBJ2-7, the V gene TRBV20-1, with D possibly called TRBD1 or TRBD2 (5 bases each). This CDR3 contains 15 residues. Trimming left V 5 bases short and J 0 bases short, with 17 bases between. Germline V gene lookup returns CDR1 DFQATT and CDR2 SNEGSKA (reference sequence). For the CDR3, the DNA is TGCAGTGCTGGTACTTTAGGGACCATCTCCTACGAGCAGTACTTC. Amino acid sequence: CSAGTLGTISYEQYF.

In regard to this clonotype: A read error may produce the germline difference seen at one junction end. For the CDR3, the DNA is TGTGCCAGCAGCCACCGAGCAGGGAATGAGCGGTTCTTC. Amino acid sequence: CASSHRAGNERFF. The V and J genes are TRBV3-1 and TRBJ2-1; D is perhaps TRBD1 (5 bases). Germline V gene sequence: CDR1 LGHDT, CDR2 YNNKEL (reference sequence). This CDR3 is 13 amino acids long.

The chain employs TRBV27 and TRBJ2-7; 14 bases line up with TRBD2. The CDR3 consists of 17 residues. J lost 4 bases, V lost 3 bases, and 8 bases had no gene match. Germline V CDR1 and CDR2: MNHEY, SMNVEV (reference sequence). The chain's CDR3 is CASSLTGTSGRRYEQYF. The CDR3 DNA reads as TGTGCCAGCAGTTTGACCGGGACTAGCGGGAGAAGATACGAGCAGTACTTC.

This chain uses TRBV20-1 with TRBJ2-5; 13 bases fit TRBD2. There are 16 residues in the CDR3. CDR1 DFQATT and CDR2 SNEGSKA come from the germline V gene (reference sequence). V lost 0 bases, J lost 4 bases, and 5 bases stayed unmatched. The CDR3 spells CSARDRTSGRRETQYF. Written as DNA, the CDR3 is TGCAGTGCTAGAGATCGGACTAGCGGGAGAAGAGAGACCCAGTACTTC.

This chain uses TRBV21-1 with TRBJ2-7. TRBV21-1 is described as a pseudogene. The CDR3 loop spans 13 amino acids. The DNA of the CDR3 is TGTGCCAGCAGCAACACATTCCCCTACGAGCAGTACTTC. As protein: CASSNTFPYEQYF.

The chain employs TRBV7-2 and TRBJ1-2; D might be TRBD1 (5 bases). Germline loops: CDR1 SGHTA, CDR2 FQGNSA. With 2 bases removed from V and 5 bases from J, the gap between germline ends came to 12 bases. The CDR3 loop spans 14 amino acids. The CDR3 region has the DNA TGTGCCAGCAGCTTAAGACAGATGTTTTATGGCTACACCTTC. It translates to CASSLRQMFYGYTF.

The J gene is TRBJ2-1, the V gene TRBV4-1, with D possibly matching TRBD1 (6 bases). Trimming cost V 3 bases and J 6 bases, with 9 bases left between them. Germline assignment: CDR1 MGHRA and CDR2 YSYEKL. The CDR3 runs to 13 residues. The CDR3 spells CASSQRQVNEQFF. The CDR3 nucleotides read TGCGCCAGCAGCCAGCGACAGGTCAATGAGCAGTTCTTC.

The chain carries TRBV7-2 and TRBJ2-1; D may correspond to TRBD1 or TRBD2 (6 bases each). Germline CDR1 reads SGHTA; CDR2 reads FQGNSA. The CDR3 is 15 amino acids. Deletions cut 7 bases from V and 2 bases from J, with 15 bases between. The CDR3 DNA reads TGTGCCAGCAACTTGCTCGGGGGCACCTACAATGAGCAGTTCTTC. It is translated as CASNLLGGTYNEQFF.

This clonotype has more than one count but fewer than ten. The chain recombines TRBV7-2 with TRBJ2-1; D not resolved. Trimming took 3 bases from V and 10 from J, leaving 10 bases between them. This CDR3 spans 12 amino acids. CDR1 and CDR2 (germline): SGHTA, FQGNSA. CDR3 sequence: CASSFRFREQFF. In DNA form, the CDR3 reads TGTGCCAGCAGCTTTCGTTTCAGGGAGCAGTTCTTC.

This chain connects TRBV20-1 to TRBJ1-6, with 8 positions matching TRBD1. The CDR3 has 15 amino acids. CDR1 and CDR2 from the germline V gene are DFQATT and SNEGSKA (reference sequence). J lost 6 bases, V lost 5 bases, and 9 bases had no gene match. The CDR3 sequence is CSAPGQGLGNSPLHF. CDR3 coding DNA: TGCAGTGCTCCCGGACAGGGACTTGGTAATTCACCCCTCCACTTT.

This clonotype was detected ten times or more. The genes are TRBV20-1 and TRBJ1-5; 8 bases are a match to TRBD1. The germline gives CDR1 DFQATT, CDR2 SNEGSKA (reference sequence). V was clipped by 2 bases and J by 5 bases; unmatched bases: 2. The CDR3 consists of 13 residues. The CDR3 sequence is CSARPGGDQPQHF. In nucleotides, the CDR3 is TGCAGTGCTAGACCAGGGGGCGATCAGCCCCAGCATTTT.

V gene TRBV6-1 combines with J gene TRBJ2-2; D remains ambiguous. Trimming shortened V by 2 bases and J by 5 bases, and 6 bases separated the two germline ends. Looked up from germline, CDR1 is MNHNS and CDR2 is SASEGT. The CDR3 is 13 amino acids. CDR3 DNA: TGTGCCAGCAGTGAACTTCCAACCGGGGAGCTGTTTTTT. Translation: CASSELPTGELFF.